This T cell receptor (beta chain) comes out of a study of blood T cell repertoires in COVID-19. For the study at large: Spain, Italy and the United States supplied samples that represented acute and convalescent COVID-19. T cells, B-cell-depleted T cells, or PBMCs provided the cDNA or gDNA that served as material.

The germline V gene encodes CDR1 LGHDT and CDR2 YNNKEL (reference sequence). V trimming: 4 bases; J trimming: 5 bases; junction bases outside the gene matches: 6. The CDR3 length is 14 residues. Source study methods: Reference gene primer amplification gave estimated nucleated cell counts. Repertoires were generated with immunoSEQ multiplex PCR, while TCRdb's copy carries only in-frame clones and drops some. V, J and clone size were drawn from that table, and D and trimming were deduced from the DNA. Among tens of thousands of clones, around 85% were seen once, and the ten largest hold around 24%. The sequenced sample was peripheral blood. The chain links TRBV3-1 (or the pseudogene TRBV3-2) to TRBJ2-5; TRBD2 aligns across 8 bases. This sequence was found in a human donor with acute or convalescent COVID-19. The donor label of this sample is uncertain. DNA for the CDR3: TGTGCCAGCAGCCGCGGACTAGCCGGGGAGACCCAGTACTTC. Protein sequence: CASSRGLAGETQYF.